This T cell receptor (beta chain) stems from a study of shared clonotypes between healthy human individuals. It was on ten immunoSEQ deep assay plates that unsorted PBMC DNA was sequenced. Clones were read by immunoSEQ multiplex PCR, and TCRdb kept only the in-frame ones, dropping some. This sample has hundreds of thousands of clones, with roughly three quarters found just once. Each unsorted sample relied on some 90 million PBMCs as its source of genomic DNA. In germline, CDR1 is SGHTA, CDR2 FQGTGA. The ends were cut back, 8 bases at V and 4 bases at J, with 17 bases in the middle. The CDR3 sequence is 15 residues long. As for this clone: As yet, its antigen is unknown.

Study observations and caveats: Sequencing depth was expected to influence donor clonotype sharing. Only blood underwent sampling, and tissue repertoires likely differ.

The sequenced sample was PBMCs. The source is a middle-aged woman in good health. Some clones in this sample may be carry-over from other donors' samples. This chain connects TRBV7-3 to TRBJ2-2, with unresolved D. The CDR3 reads CASQQRGVRTGELFF. DNA for the CDR3: TGTGCCAGCCAACAGAGAGGAGTTCGCACCGGGGAGCTGTTTTTT.